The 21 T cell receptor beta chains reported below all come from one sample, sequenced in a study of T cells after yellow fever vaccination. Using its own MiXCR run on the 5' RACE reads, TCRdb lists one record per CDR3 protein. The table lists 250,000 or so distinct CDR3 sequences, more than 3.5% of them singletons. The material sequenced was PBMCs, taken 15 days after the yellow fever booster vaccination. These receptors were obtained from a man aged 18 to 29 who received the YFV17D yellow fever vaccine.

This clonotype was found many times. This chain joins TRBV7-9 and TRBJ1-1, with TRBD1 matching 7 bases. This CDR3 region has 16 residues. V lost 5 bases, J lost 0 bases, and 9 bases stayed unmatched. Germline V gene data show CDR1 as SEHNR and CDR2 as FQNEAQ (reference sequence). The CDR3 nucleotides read TGTGCCAGCAGCACCCCCCGAGGGGGCATGAACACTGAAGCTTTCTTT. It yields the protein CASSTPRGGMNTEAFF.

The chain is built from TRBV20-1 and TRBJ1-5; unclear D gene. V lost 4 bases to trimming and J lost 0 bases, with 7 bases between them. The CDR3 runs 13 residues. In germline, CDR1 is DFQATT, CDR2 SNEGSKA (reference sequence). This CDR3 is CSANGYSNQPQHF. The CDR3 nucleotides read TGCAGTGCTAACGGATATAGCAATCAGCCCCAGCATTTT.

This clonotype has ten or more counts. The DNA of the CDR3 is TGCGCCAGCAGCGGGGACAGGGGCGACACTGAAGCTTTCTTT. This translates into CASSGDRGDTEAFF. The chain carries TRBV5-1 and TRBJ1-1; 10 positions agree with TRBD1. CDR1 and CDR2 from the germline V gene are SGHRS and YFSETQ. V was clipped by 4 bases and J by 3 bases; unmatched bases: 3. The CDR3 has 14 residues. Supplemented by reference TRBV5-1 and TRBJ1-1, the full variable domain reads KAGVTQTPRYLIKTRGQQVTLSCSPISGHRSVSWYQQTPGQGLQFLFEYFSETQRNKGNFPGRFSGRQFSNSRSEMNVSTLELGDSALYLCASSGDRGDTEAFFGQGTRLTVV.

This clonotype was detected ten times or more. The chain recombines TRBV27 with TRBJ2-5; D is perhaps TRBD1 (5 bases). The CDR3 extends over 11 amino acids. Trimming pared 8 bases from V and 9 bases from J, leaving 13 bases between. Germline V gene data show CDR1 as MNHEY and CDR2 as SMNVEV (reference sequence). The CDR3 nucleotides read TGTGCCAGCCAGGGATTTGGTGCCCAGTACTTC. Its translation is CASQGFGAQYF.

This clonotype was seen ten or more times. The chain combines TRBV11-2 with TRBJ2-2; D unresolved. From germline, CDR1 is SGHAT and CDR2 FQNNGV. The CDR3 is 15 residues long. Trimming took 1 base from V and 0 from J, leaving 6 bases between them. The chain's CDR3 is CASSLGQPNTGELFF. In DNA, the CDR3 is TGTGCCAGCAGCTTAGGGCAGCCGAACACCGGGGAGCTGTTTTTT.

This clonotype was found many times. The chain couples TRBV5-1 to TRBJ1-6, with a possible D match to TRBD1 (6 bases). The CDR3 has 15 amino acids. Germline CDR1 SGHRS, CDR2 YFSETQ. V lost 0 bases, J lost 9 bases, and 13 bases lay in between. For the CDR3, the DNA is TGCGCCAGCAGCTTGGCCGGGACACCTACTTCACCCCTCCACTTT. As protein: CASSLAGTPTSPLHF.

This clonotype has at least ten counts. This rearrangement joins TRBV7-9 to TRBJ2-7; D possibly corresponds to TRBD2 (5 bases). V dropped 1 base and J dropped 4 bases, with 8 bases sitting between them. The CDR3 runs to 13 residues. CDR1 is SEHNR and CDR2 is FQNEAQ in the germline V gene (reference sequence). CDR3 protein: CASSLGTGYEQYF. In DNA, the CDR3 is TGTGCCAGCAGCTTAGGGACGGGATACGAGCAGTACTTC. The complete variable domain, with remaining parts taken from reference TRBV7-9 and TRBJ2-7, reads DTGVSQNPRHKITKRGQNVTFRCDPISEHNRLYWYRQTLGQGPEFLTYFQNEAQLEKSRLLSDRFSAERPKGSFSTLEIQRTEQGDSAMYLCASSLGTGYEQYFGPGTRLTVT.

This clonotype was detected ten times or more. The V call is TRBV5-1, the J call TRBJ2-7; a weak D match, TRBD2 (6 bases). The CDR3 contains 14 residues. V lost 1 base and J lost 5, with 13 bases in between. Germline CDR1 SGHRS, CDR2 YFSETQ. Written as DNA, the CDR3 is TGCGCCAGCAGCTTGTATCGGGGGTCCGACGAGCAGTACTTC. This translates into CASSLYRGSDEQYF.

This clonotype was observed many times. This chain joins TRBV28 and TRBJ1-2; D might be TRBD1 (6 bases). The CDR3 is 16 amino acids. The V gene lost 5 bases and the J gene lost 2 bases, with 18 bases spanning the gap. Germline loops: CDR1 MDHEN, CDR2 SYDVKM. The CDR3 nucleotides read TGTGCCAGCAGTACTATAATTTGGGACAAGAACTATGGCTACACCTTC. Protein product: CASSTIIWDKNYGYTF.

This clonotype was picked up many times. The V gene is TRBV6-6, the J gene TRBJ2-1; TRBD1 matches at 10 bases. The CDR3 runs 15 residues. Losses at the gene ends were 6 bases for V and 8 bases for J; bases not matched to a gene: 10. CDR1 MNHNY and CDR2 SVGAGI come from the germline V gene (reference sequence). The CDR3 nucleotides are TGTGCCAGCAGACTCGGACAGGGGGTTTTGGATGAGCAGTTCTTC. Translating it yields CASRLGQGVLDEQFF.

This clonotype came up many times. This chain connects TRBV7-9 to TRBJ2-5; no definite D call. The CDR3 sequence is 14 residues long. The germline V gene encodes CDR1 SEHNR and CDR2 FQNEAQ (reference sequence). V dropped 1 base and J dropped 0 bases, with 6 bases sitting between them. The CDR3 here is CASSLVSYQETQYF. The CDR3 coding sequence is TGTGCCAGCAGCTTAGTCTCTTACCAAGAGACCCAGTACTTC.

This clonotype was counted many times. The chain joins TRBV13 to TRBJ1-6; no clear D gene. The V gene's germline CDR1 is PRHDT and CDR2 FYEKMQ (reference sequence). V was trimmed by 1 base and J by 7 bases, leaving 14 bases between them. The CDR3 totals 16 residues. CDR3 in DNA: TGTGCCAGCAGCTTAGAAGCCGGACGATACAATTCACCCCTCCACTTT. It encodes CASSLEAGRYNSPLHF.

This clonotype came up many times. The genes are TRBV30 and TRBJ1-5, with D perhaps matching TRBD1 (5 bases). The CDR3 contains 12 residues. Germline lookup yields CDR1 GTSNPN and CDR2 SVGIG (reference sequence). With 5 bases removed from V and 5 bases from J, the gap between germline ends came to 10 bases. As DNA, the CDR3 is TGTGCCTGGGGTTGGGGGGATCAGCCCCAGCATTTT. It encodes CAWGWGDQPQHF.

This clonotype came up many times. CDR3 loop: CASRPGLPLWEQFF. The CDR3 nucleotides read TGTGCCAGCAGACCCGGACTGCCCCTCTGGGAGCAGTTCTTC. The gene calls are TRBV6-5 and TRBJ2-1, with D possibly being TRBD2 (5 bases). The CDR3 is 14 amino acids. Germline CDR1 is MNHEY and CDR2 is SVGAGI. V was cut by 6 bases and J by 10 bases, with 19 bases left in between.

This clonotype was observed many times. CDR3 DNA sequence: TGTGCCAGCAGCTCTTGGGGGGATCAGCCCCAGCATTTT. The encoded protein is CASSSWGDQPQHF. The chain is built from TRBV7-2 and TRBJ1-5; the D gene is possibly TRBD1 (5 bases). The V end was cut by 4 bases, the J end by 5 bases, with 9 bases between. Germline-derived CDR1 and CDR2 are SGHTA and FQGNSA. The CDR3 runs to 13 residues.

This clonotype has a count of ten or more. CDR3 nucleotide sequence: TGTGCCAGCAGCTTAACTGAGAGGGGAGGGGGAGATACGCAGTATTTT. Its translation is CASSLTERGGGDTQYF. This chain uses TRBV7-8 with TRBJ2-3, with D possibly matching TRBD2 (7 bases). The CDR3 runs to 16 residues. V was pared by 2 bases and J by 5 bases, with 17 bases between. CDR1 and CDR2 from the germline V gene are SGHVS and FQNEAQ.

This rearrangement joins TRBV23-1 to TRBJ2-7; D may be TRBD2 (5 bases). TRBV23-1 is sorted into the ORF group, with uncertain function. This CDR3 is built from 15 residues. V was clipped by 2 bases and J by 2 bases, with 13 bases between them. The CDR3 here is CASSQVHGITYEQYV. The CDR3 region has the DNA TGCGCCAGCAGTCAAGTCCACGGGATAACCTACGAGCAGTACGTC.

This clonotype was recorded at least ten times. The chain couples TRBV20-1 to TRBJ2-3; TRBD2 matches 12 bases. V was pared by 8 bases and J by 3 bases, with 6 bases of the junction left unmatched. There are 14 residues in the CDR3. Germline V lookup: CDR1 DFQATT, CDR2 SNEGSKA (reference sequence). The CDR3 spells CSLGLAGNTDTQYF. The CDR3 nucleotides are TGCAGTCTCGGACTAGCGGGGAATACAGATACGCAGTATTTT.

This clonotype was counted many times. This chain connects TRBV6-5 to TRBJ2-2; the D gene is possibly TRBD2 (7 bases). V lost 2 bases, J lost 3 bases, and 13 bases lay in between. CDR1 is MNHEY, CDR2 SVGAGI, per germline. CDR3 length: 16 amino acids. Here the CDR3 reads CASSYEGGADTGELFF. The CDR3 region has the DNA TGTGCCAGCAGTTACGAGGGGGGGGCCGACACCGGGGAGCTGTTTTTT.

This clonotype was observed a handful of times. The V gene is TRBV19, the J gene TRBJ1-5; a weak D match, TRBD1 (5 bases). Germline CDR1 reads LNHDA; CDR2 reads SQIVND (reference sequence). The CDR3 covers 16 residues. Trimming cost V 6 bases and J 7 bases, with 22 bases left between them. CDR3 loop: CASSLDSAGGKQPQHF. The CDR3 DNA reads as TGTGCCAGTAGCCTCGATTCCGCCGGGGGAAAACAGCCCCAGCATTTT.

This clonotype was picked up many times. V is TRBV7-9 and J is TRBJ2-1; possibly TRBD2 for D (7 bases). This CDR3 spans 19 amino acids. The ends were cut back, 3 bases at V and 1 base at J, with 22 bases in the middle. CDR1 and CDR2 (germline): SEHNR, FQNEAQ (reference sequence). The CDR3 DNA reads TGTGCCAGCAGCTTGGGGGGGGGCCTCTCGAAAGGTTCCTACAATGAGCAGTTCTTC. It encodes CASSLGGGLSKGSYNEQFF.